These T cell receptor beta chains were read from a single sample in a study of Graves' ophthalmopathy and Graves' hyperthyroidism. TCRdb reprocessed the multiplex PCR reads with MiXCR, giving one entry per CDR3 protein. Of about 1.2 million distinct CDR3 sequences in the sample, about two fifths were seen once. Sequences were obtained from peripheral blood or thyroid tissue (not recorded which). The receptors derive from an adult man with Graves' hyperthyroidism. Each CDR3 is given with its conserved first and last residue. D genes are given only for firm matches. Size tells how often a clone was seen (once, few, many) or the class of an expanded clone, and some rows leave it out.

d_gene,len,j_gene,abundance,v_gene,CDR3aa,CDR3nt
TRBD1,14,TRBJ1-5,.,TRBV20-1,CSASLGQGVQPQHF,TGCAGTGCGAGCTTGGGACAGGGTGTACAGCCCCAGCATTTT
.,13,TRBJ1-5,.,TRBV5-6,CASSWGVDKPQHF,TGTGCCAGCAGCTGGGGGGTTGATAAGCCCCAGCATTTT
.,14,TRBJ2-7,many,TRBV9,CASSAGGGAYEQYF,TGTGCCAGCAGCGCTGGGGGCGGCGCTTACGAGCAGTACTTC
.,13,TRBJ2-5,.,TRBV7-2,CASSSEGPHTQYF,TGTGCCAGCAGCTCGGAGGGCCCCCACACCCAGTACTTC
.,14,TRBJ1-3,many,TRBV2,CASRDRGGGNTIYF,TGTGCCAGCAGAGATCGGGGGGGGGGAAACACCATATATTTT
.,14,TRBJ1-1,.,TRBV11-2,CASSQASGGTEASF,TGCGCCAGCAGCCAAGCTTCTGGCGGCACTGAAGCTTCCTTT
.,12,TRBJ1-1,many,TRBV29-1,CSVHGGVTEAFF,TGCAGCGTCCATGGGGGGGTTACTGAAGCTTTCTTT
TRBD1,17,TRBJ2-6,once,TRBV10-3,CAIDAGTGDSGANVLTF,TGTGCCATCGATGCCGGGACAGGCGACTCTGGGGCCAACGTCCTGACTTTC
.,14,TRBJ1-5,.,TRBV12-3/TRBV12-4,CASSGDTSNQPQHF,TGTGCCAGCAGCGGAGACACTTCTAATCAGCCCCAGCATTTT
.,14,TRBJ1-2,.,TRBV7-3,CASSQPQGSYGYTF,TGTGCCAGCAGCCAACCACAGGGTTCCTATGGCTACACCTTC